Each of the 23 T cell receptor beta chains below was sequenced from the same sample in a study of regulatory T cells in long-lasting Graves disease. As to time point: persistent/refractory GD, antithyroid drugs over 5 years with positive TRAb. Following extraction of RNA from PBMCs, that RNA was used to make the TCR library. Arm-PCR of CDR3 regions and iRepertoire HTBI primers were the basis on which TCR beta libraries were built. TCRdb processed the multiplex PCR reads anew with MiXCR; each CDR3 protein has one entry. The sample lists 430,000 or so distinct CDR3 sequences, 21% occurring once. The sequencing here drew on peripheral blood mononuclear cells (PBMCs), taken when the disease was refractory, from a patient treated with antithyroid drugs. The receptors were sampled from a female donor with Graves disease.

The genes are TRBV11-2 and TRBJ1-5; D uncertain. V lost 5 bases and J lost 0, with 11 bases in between. From germline, CDR1 is SGHAT and CDR2 FQNNGV. The CDR3 totals 15 residues. The CDR3 DNA sequence: TGTGCCAGCAGCCCCCGCGGGGATAGCAATCAGCCCCAGCATTTT. Amino acid sequence: CASSPRGDSNQPQHF.

This clonotype was recorded many times. V is TRBV2 and J is TRBJ2-2; D is ambiguous. In germline, CDR1 is SNHLY, CDR2 FYNNEI. The CDR3 runs to 12 residues. V was pared by 10 bases and J by 4 bases, with 10 bases between. The CDR3 protein is CATYTVTGELFF. The CDR3 DNA reads as TGTGCCACCTATACAGTCACCGGGGAGCTGTTTTTT.

This chain links TRBV3-1 with TRBJ2-7; possibly TRBD2 for D (6 bases). CDR1 is LGHDT, CDR2 YNNKEL, per germline (reference sequence). Trimming removed 0 bases at V and 3 bases at J, with 15 bases between. The CDR3 runs 16 residues. For the CDR3, the DNA is TGTGCCAGCAGCCAAGATGACGGAACGGACTACTACGAGCAGTACTTC. Translating it yields CASSQDDGTDYYEQYF.

This clonotype was observed a handful of times. V is TRBV12-3 or TRBV12-4 and J is TRBJ1-1; D possibly corresponds to TRBD1 (5 bases). V dropped 3 bases and J dropped 1 base, with 15 bases sitting between them. The CDR3 contains 16 residues. CDR3 coding DNA: TGTGCCAGCAGTTTGCTCTTGAGGGACTGGAACACTGAAGCTTTCTTT. Amino acids: CASSLLLRDWNTEAFF.

This clonotype came up a few times. The chain links TRBV5-6 to TRBJ2-7; the D gene is possibly TRBD1 (6 bases). CDR1 is SGHDT and CDR2 is YYEEEE in the germline V gene. This CDR3 is built from 17 residues. V was trimmed by 4 bases and J by 0 bases, leaving 20 bases between them. The DNA of the CDR3 is TGTGCCAGCAGCACCTATCGATTGGACAGCCTCTCCTACGAGCAGTACTTC. Its protein product is CASSTYRLDSLSYEQYF.

There are a few counts of this clonotype. J is TRBJ1-2 and V is TRBV5-4; D not resolved. V dropped 4 bases and J dropped 6 bases, with 16 bases sitting between them. The germline gives CDR1 SGHNT, CDR2 YYREEE (reference sequence). This CDR3 has 14 amino acids. The CDR3 DNA sequence: TGTGCCAGCAGCCTGGCGCTAGGGAATGATGGCTACACCTTC. As protein: CASSLALGNDGYTF.

This clonotype was seen repeatedly, ten times or more. The chain links TRBV2 to TRBJ2-7, with D possibly called TRBD1 or TRBD2 (5 bases each). V was cut by 6 bases and J by 0 bases, with 15 bases left in between. The CDR3 consists of 15 residues. Germline V gene lookup returns CDR1 SNHLY and CDR2 FYNNEI. The CDR3 loop reads CASRPSAGGSYEQYF. The CDR3 DNA is TGTGCCAGCAGACCCAGCGCTGGGGGCTCCTACGAGCAGTACTTC.

The table lists this clonotype with many counts. This chain connects TRBV11-2 to TRBJ2-1, with TRBD2 matching over 10 bases. V lost 6 bases and J lost 3; bases outside the gene matches: 11. Germline assignment: CDR1 SGHAT and CDR2 FQNNGV. The CDR3 length is 17 residues. In DNA, the CDR3 is TGTGCCAGCAGGGCTACGACCGGGACTAGCGTCTACAATGAGCAGTTCTTC. Translating it yields CASRATTGTSVYNEQFF.

V is TRBV27 and J is TRBJ1-6; TRBD1 might be the D (5 bases). Trimming pared 2 bases from V and 9 bases from J, leaving 23 bases between. CDR3 length: 18 amino acids. Per the germline V gene, CDR1 is MNHEY and CDR2 is SMNVEV (reference sequence). CDR3 DNA: TGTGCCAGCAGTTTAGTGGCAGGGCGAATCTACGGCTCTTCACCCCTCCACTTT. Translated, it gives CASSLVAGRIYGSSPLHF.

This clonotype was counted ten times or more. The chain is built from TRBV28 and TRBJ2-1; D remains ambiguous. Germline CDR1 and CDR2: MDHEN and SYDVKM. This CDR3 is built from 11 residues. V was shortened by 6 bases and J by 8 bases, with 8 bases between the two germline ends. CDR3 amino acids: CASSALDEQFF. The CDR3 DNA follows: TGTGCCAGCAGCGCTTTAGATGAGCAGTTCTTC.

Ten or more counts support this clonotype. This chain uses TRBV27 with TRBJ2-6; D gene unclear. CDR1 and CDR2 (germline): MNHEY, SMNVEV (reference sequence). Trimming shortened V by 1 base and J by 2 bases, and 6 bases separated the two germline ends. The CDR3 is 15 amino acids. CDR3: CASSLYITGANVLTF. The CDR3 coding sequence is TGTGCCAGCAGTTTATACATTACTGGGGCCAACGTCCTGACTTTC.

J is TRBJ2-7 and V is TRBV20-1; D is possibly TRBD2 (6 bases). CDR1 is DFQATT, CDR2 SNEGSKA, per germline (reference sequence). The CDR3 contains 14 residues. The ends were cut back, 0 bases at V and 0 bases at J, with 9 bases in the middle. The CDR3 region has the DNA TGCAGTGCTAGAGACGGGGGAAGCTCCTACGAGCAGTACTTC. This codes for CSARDGGSSYEQYF.

Many counts were recorded for this clonotype. This rearrangement joins TRBV12-3 or TRBV12-4 to TRBJ2-2; TRBD1 is a possible D gene (6 bases). V lost 6 bases to trimming and J lost 3 bases, with 20 bases between them. CDR3 length: 17 amino acids. CDR3 sequence (DNA): TGTGCCAGCAGGTTCTACGATACAGGGATCTACACCGGGGAGCTGTTTTTT. Amino acids: CASRFYDTGIYTGELFF.

As to this clonotype: A much larger clone differs from this one at a single base, so this may be a read error. The gene calls are TRBV30 and TRBJ2-4; the D gene is possibly TRBD2 (5 bases). The CDR3 is 12 residues long. V was trimmed by 5 bases and J by 1 base, leaving 6 bases between them. Germline V gene data show CDR1 as GTSNPN and CDR2 as SVGIG (reference sequence). CDR3 in amino acids: CAWRGAKNIQYF. The CDR3 nucleotides read TGTGCCTGGCGGGGTGCCAAAAACATTCAGTACTTC. The full variable domain, its missing parts supplied by reference TRBV30 and TRBJ2-4, is SQTIHQWPATLVQPVGSPLSLECTVEGTSNPNLYWYRQAAGRGLQLLFYSVGIGQISSEVPQNLSASRPQDRQFILSSKKLLLSDSGFYLCAWRGAKNIQYFGAGTRLSVL.

The chain uses TRBV29-1 and TRBJ1-1, with 8 bases matching TRBD1. This CDR3 comprises 13 residues. The trim removed 7 bases at V and 5 bases at J, leaving 9 bases unmatched. CDR1 is SQVTM and CDR2 is ANQGSEA in the germline V gene. The CDR3 loop reads CSAKGQGGTEAFF. Written as DNA, the CDR3 is TGCAGCGCTAAAGGACAGGGTGGGACTGAAGCTTTCTTT.

The table lists this clonotype with many counts. V gene TRBV20-1 combines with J gene TRBJ2-5; D possibly corresponds to TRBD2 (6 bases). The germline V gene encodes CDR1 DFQATT and CDR2 SNEGSKA (reference sequence). The CDR3 has 13 residues. V was pared by 5 bases and J by 1 base, with 11 bases between. For the CDR3, the DNA is TGCAGTGCTTCGGGAGTTTTCCAAGAGACCCAGTACTTC. It specifies CSASGVFQETQYF.

The gene calls are TRBV7-9 and TRBJ2-7, with D possibly TRBD2 on 6 matching bases. The CDR3 loop spans 14 amino acids. V was trimmed by 1 base and J by 6 bases, leaving 13 bases between them. Per germline, CDR1 SEHNR and CDR2 FQNEAQ (reference sequence). The CDR3 region has the DNA TGTGCCAGCAGCTTAGGAGGACTAATCCTCGAGCAGTACTTC. Translated: CASSLGGLILEQYF.

In its sample, this clonotype was seen many times. The chain couples TRBV3-1 to TRBJ2-2; D ambiguous. Germline V gene lookup returns CDR1 LGHDT and CDR2 YNNKEL (reference sequence). This CDR3 has 15 amino acids. V was shortened by 0 bases and J by 4 bases, with 9 bases between the two germline ends. DNA of the CDR3: TGTGCCAGCAGCCAAGATCAAAGGGTCACCGGGGAGCTGTTTTTT. It is translated as CASSQDQRVTGELFF.

This clonotype was picked up many times. The chain employs TRBV28 and TRBJ2-5, with 8 bases matching TRBD2. Germline loops: CDR1 MDHEN, CDR2 SYDVKM. J lost 4 bases, V lost 5 bases, and 3 bases had no gene match. This CDR3 region has 13 residues. CDR3 nucleotides: TGTGCCAGCAGTAGCGGGAGTACAGAGACCCAGTACTTC. It encodes CASSSGSTETQYF. Supplemented by reference TRBV28 and TRBJ2-5, the full variable domain reads DVKVTQSSRYLVKRTGEKVFLECVQDMDHENMFWYRQDPGLGLRLIYFSYDVKMKEKGDIPEGYSVSREKKERFSLILESASTNQTSMYLCASSSGSTETQYFGPGTRLLVL.

This clonotype was observed a single time. The chain links TRBV19 to TRBJ2-7; 7 nucleotides match TRBD2. This CDR3 spans 16 amino acids. V trimming: 5 bases; J trimming: 11 bases; junction bases outside the gene matches: 21. Germline V CDR1 and CDR2: LNHDA, SQIVND (reference sequence). The CDR3 is CASSPSMGTTIMEEYF. CDR3 bases: TGTGCCAGTAGTCCCTCCATGGGGACTACCATTATGGAGGAGTACTTC.

This clonotype was observed once. The genes are TRBV6-1 and TRBJ1-4; D is unclear. The germline V and J ends were trimmed by 7 bases and 3 bases, with 9 bases remaining between them. This CDR3 contains 13 residues. Germline assignment: CDR1 MNHNS and CDR2 SASEGT. The CDR3 region is CASTEIPNEKLFF. In nucleotides, the CDR3 is TGTGCCAGCACCGAGATCCCTAATGAAAAACTGTTTTTT.

This clonotype was seen repeatedly, ten times or more. The chain joins TRBV3-1 to TRBJ1-1; no firm D call. This CDR3 region has 13 residues. The V gene lost 0 bases and the J gene lost 8 bases, with 10 bases spanning the gap. The V gene's germline CDR1 is LGHDT and CDR2 YNNKEL (reference sequence). The CDR3 coding sequence is TGTGCCAGCAGCCAAGATTTAGCGAGAGAAGCTTTCTTT. Translated, it gives CASSQDLAREAFF.

The chain joins TRBV4-1 to TRBJ2-2, with TRBD1 matching 9 bases. This CDR3 is 16 amino acids long. Per the germline V gene, CDR1 is MGHRA and CDR2 is YSYEKL. V trimming: 6 bases; J trimming: 3 bases; junction bases outside the gene matches: 8. The CDR3 is CASSTSGTGYTGELFF. The CDR3 DNA reads as TGCGCCAGCAGTACCTCCGGGACAGGGTACACCGGGGAGCTGTTTTTT.